Below, 12 T cell receptor beta chains from the same sample are listed, as sequenced in a study of STAT5B mutations in CD4+ large granular lymphocyte leukemia (dated by TCRdb to the early 2020s). The library was produced with the immunoSEQ multiplex PCR assay. Not all clones reach the TCRdb copy of this immuneACCESS table, which keeps in-frame sequences only. Checked studies attribute under half of the gap to unresolved V genes and leave the rest unexplained. This sample has 20,000 to 25,000 clones in its table, and 82% of those were observed once. Under 10% of the sample lies in the top ten. Material for sequencing was CD4+ T cells from blood buffy coats. The receptors shown here come from a human donor in good health.

The chain combines TRBV7-2 with TRBJ2-3; D possibly uses TRBD1 or TRBD2 (5 bases each). Germline V gene sequence: CDR1 SGHTA, CDR2 FQGNSA. CDR3 length: 15 amino acids. V lost 0 bases, J lost 0 bases, and 7 bases lay in between. The CDR3 coding sequence is TGTGCCAGCAGCTTAGCGGGGGATAGCACAGATACGCAGTATTTT. The encoded protein is CASSLAGDSTDTQYF.

V is TRBV29-1 and J is TRBJ2-2; 8 bases line up with TRBD2. The CDR3 consists of 16 residues. J was trimmed by 4 bases and V by 7 bases; bases with no gene match: 14. Looked up from germline, CDR1 is SQVTM and CDR2 is ANQGSEA. This CDR3 reads CSAKTGGHGGTGELFF. CDR3 in DNA: TGCAGCGCCAAAACGGGAGGGCACGGGGGCACCGGGGAGCTGTTTTTT.

J is TRBJ2-7 and V is TRBV4-2; D is possibly TRBD2 (6 bases). Trimming pared 1 base from V and 5 bases from J, leaving 21 bases between. The CDR3 is 17 amino acids. CDR1 is LGHNA and CDR2 is YNFKEQ in the germline V gene. CDR3 coding DNA: TGTGCCAGCAGCCAAGGATCAGGCGGGACCCTAGCTGACGAGCAGTACTTC. Amino acids: CASSQGSGGTLADEQYF.

The sample holds one count of this clone. V usage is TRBV7-9 and J usage is TRBJ2-3; 7 positions agree with TRBD2. CDR1 is SEHNR, CDR2 FQNEAQ, per germline (reference sequence). This CDR3 contains 17 residues. With 5 bases clipped from V and 4 bases from J, the junction kept 15 bases outside the gene matches. The CDR3 nucleotides are TGTGCCAGCAGCCCTGTTGGGCGGGCCAGCGGGGCAGATACGCAGTATTTT. This codes for CASSPVGRASGADTQYF.

The chain has TRBV11-1 and TRBJ2-1; D may be TRBD2 (6 bases). Germline V gives CDR1 SGHAT, CDR2 FQDESV (reference sequence). The V and J ends lost 1 base and 5 bases respectively, with 21 bases between them. This CDR3 comprises 18 residues. CDR3: CASSLVVSTGVKNNEQFF. The CDR3 DNA reads as TGTGCCAGCAGCTTAGTGGTTTCAACGGGAGTGAAGAACAATGAGCAGTTCTTC.

The chain carries TRBV7-2 and TRBJ2-7, with D possibly TRBD2 on 6 matching bases. This CDR3 contains 14 residues. Germline-derived CDR1 and CDR2 are SGHTA and FQGNSA. The ends were cut back, 4 bases at V and 2 bases at J, with 12 bases in the middle. As DNA, the CDR3 is TGTGCCAGCAGCTCCGGCGGCGGGACCTACGAGCAGTACTTC. Its translation: CASSSGGGTYEQYF.

The chain has TRBV28 and TRBJ2-5; 8 nucleotides align to TRBD1. The end of the DNA aligns better with TRBJ2-7, so the J call may be wrong. This CDR3 spans 14 amino acids. CDR1 is MDHEN and CDR2 is SYDVKM in the germline V gene. This CDR3 reads CATGPGGATYEQYF. CDR3 DNA sequence: TGTGCCACCGGCCCAGGGGGCGCAACCTACGAGCAGTACTTC.

V and J are TRBV11-2 and TRBJ2-1; D might be TRBD2 (6 bases). V was clipped by 8 bases and J by 1 base, with 12 bases between them. Germline CDR1 and CDR2: SGHAT and FQNNGV. This CDR3 has 14 residues. The CDR3 DNA reads TGTGCCAGCCGACCGGGAGATTCCTACAATGAGCAGTTCTTC. It specifies CASRPGDSYNEQFF. The whole variable domain, filled in from reference TRBV11-2 and TRBJ2-1, reads EAGVAQSPRYKIIEKRQSVAFWCNPISGHATLYWYQQILGQGPKLLIQFQNNGVVDDSQLPKDRFSAERLKGVDSTLKIQPAKLEDSAVYLCASRPGDSYNEQFFGPGTRLTVL.

This chain links TRBV7-9 with TRBJ2-2; D is unresolved. The V and J ends lost 5 bases and 2 bases respectively, with 12 bases between them. The CDR3 covers 15 residues. CDR1 and CDR2 from the germline V gene are SEHNR and FQNEAQ (reference sequence). CDR3: CASSPSNSNTGELFF. The CDR3 DNA reads as TGTGCCAGCAGCCCGTCAAATTCAAACACCGGGGAGCTGTTTTTT.

The chain carries TRBV2 and TRBJ1-6; D may be TRBD1 (5 bases). CDR1 is SNHLY and CDR2 is FYNNEI in the germline V gene. The CDR3 consists of 15 residues. V lost 6 bases and J lost 8, with 17 bases in between. CDR3 coding DNA: TGTGCCAGCAGCGCGATGGCTCGGGGCGATTCACCCCTCCACTTT. It specifies CASSAMARGDSPLHF.

The rearrangement links TRBV2 to TRBJ2-7; 7 bases fit TRBD1. Looked up from germline, CDR1 is SNHLY and CDR2 is FYNNEI. The CDR3 contains 14 residues. The V and J ends lost 1 base and 4 bases, in that order; junction bases with no gene match: 4. The CDR3 loop reads CASSEGTGLYEQYF. As DNA, the CDR3 is TGTGCCAGCAGTGAAGGGACAGGCCTATACGAGCAGTACTTC.

The CDR3: CASTARQLFGYTF. The CDR3 DNA sequence: TGTGCCAGCACCGCGCGTCAGTTGTTTGGCTACACCTTC. The chain uses TRBV28 and TRBJ1-2; D call uncertain. CDR3 length equals 13 residues. Germline CDR1 MDHEN, CDR2 SYDVKM. V gave up 7 bases and J gave up 7 bases, with 16 bases separating them.